This TCR beta chain was sequenced in a study of blood T cell repertoires in COVID-19. Across the study: PBMCs, B-cell-depleted T cells, or T cells were the source of the cDNA or gDNA that made up the material.

This clone was counted only a few times. With V trimmed by 4 bases and J by 2 bases, 7 bases remained unmatched. The germline V gene encodes CDR1 KGHSH and CDR2 LQKENI. This CDR3 is built from 15 residues. Methods used by the authors: Researchers report that nucleated cell counts were estimated from reference gene primer amplification. Measured with immunoSEQ multiplex PCR; TCRdb has only the in-frame clones, and not every one. The V and J calls and the clone size are those of that table, but D and trimming were determined from the DNA. The table records about 220,000 clones, about 88% of them present only once.

This chain connects TRBV18 to TRBJ2-5; TRBD1 matches 7 bases. Sequencing used peripheral blood. This clonotype was obtained from a woman in her forties or fifties with COVID-19, enrolled during active disease. The CDR3 here is CASSLGTAPQETQYF. The CDR3 DNA reads as TGTGCCAGCTCACTCGGGACAGCCCCACAAGAGACCCAGTACTTC. Variable domain in full (rest from reference TRBV18 and TRBJ2-5): NAGVMQNPRHLVRRRGQEARLRCSPMKGHSHVYWYRQLPEEGLKFMVYLQKENIIDESGMPKERFSAEFPKEGPSILRIQQVVRGDSAAYFCASSLGTAPQETQYFGPGTRLLVL.